These T cell receptor beta chains were read from a single sample in a study of blood T cell repertoires in COVID-19. Some clones are missing from TCRdb's copy, which holds only in-frame ones; the method was immunoSEQ multiplex PCR. The sample records about 67,000 clones, over 70% being singletons. Sequenced material: peripheral blood. The receptors here all came from a man aged 45 to 65 with active COVID-19. Each CDR3 is given without its conserved first and last residue.

>TRBV6-4
ASSEWDRVIVAGANVLT
>TRBV12-3/TRBV12-4
ASRGASYGYT
>TRBV6-1
ASSERLEGNEKLF
>TRBV6-5
ATRGSNQPQH
>TRBV5-6
ASSLRTGGSGGEKLF
>TRBV3-1/TRBV3-2
ASSQVSGNEQF
>TRBV2
ASKGGRAGNEQF
>TRBV10-3
AIRDSQGPQH
>TRBV27
ASRRSGTLKGNQPQH
>TRBV5-6
ASSLYLAKGKGMREQY
>TRBV18
ASSPGLQYNEQF
>TRBV7-9
AGQGVDTIY
>TRBV3-1/TRBV3-2
ASSLSTIAGELF
>TRBV3-1/TRBV3-2
ASSQPQGTGNTIY
>TRBV6-2/TRBV6-3
ASSTGGTGPQH
>TRBV10-3
AIRGQVNTEAF
>TRBV28
ASTPPRGMNTEAF
>TRBV7-9
ASSLARRQVTEAF
>TRBV5-1
ASSPDGQGNYGYT
>TRBV11-3
ASSLLAGGPGEQF
>TRBV6-6
ASRETGINEKLF
>TRBV9
ASSPAAREKLF